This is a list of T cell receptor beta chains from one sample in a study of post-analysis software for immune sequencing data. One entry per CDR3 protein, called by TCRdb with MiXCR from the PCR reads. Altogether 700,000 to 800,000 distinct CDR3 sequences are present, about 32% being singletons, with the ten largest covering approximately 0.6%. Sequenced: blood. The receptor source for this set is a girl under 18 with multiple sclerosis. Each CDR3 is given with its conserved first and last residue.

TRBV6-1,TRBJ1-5,CASKGQGDQPQHF
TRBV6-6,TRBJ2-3,CASSDQSAVASAQYF
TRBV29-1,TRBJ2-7,CSVGTGTGSYEQYF
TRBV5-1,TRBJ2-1,CASSLLAADSYNEQFF
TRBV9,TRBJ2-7,CASSVHPWTGNEQYF
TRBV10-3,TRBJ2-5,CAISESTGSRGTQYF
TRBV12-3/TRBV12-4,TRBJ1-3,CASSFQGNSGNTIYF
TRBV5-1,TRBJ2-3,CACSLIDTQYF
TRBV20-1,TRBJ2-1,CSASRPVDEQFF
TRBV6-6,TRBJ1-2,CASTQKRTGYGYTF